This T cell receptor beta chain stems from a study of T cell clones after liver transplantation. Generated by immunoSEQ multiplex PCR, the TCRdb table keeps only in-frame clones and is missing some. The table records tens of thousands of clones, around 90% of them present only once. The CDR3 is made up of 16 amino acids. Per the germline V gene, CDR1 is SGHTS and CDR2 is YDEGEE. V was pared by 1 base and J by 1 base, with 9 bases between. This TCR derives from a human donor who received a liver transplant. This chain links TRBV5-8 with TRBJ2-6; D is undetermined. Here the sequenced sample was CD4+ T cells from blood, taken before liver transplant. CDR3 loop: CASSLSSISGANVLTF. In DNA form, the CDR3 reads TGTGCCAGCAGCTTGTCTAGTATTTCTGGGGCCAACGTCCTGACTTTC.